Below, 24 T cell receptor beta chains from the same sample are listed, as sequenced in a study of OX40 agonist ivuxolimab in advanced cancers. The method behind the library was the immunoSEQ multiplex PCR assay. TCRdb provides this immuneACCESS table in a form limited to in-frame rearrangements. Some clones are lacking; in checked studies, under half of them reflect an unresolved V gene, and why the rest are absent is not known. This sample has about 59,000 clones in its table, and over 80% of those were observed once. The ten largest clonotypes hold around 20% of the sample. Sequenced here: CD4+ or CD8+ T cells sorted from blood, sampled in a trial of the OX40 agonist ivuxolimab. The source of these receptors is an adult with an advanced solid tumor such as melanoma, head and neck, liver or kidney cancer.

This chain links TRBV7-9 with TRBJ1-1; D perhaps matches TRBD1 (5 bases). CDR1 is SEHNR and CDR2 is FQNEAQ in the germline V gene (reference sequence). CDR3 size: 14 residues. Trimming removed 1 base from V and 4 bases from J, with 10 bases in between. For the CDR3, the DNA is TGTGCCAGCAGCTTAGGGGCGGGGGGCACTGAAGCTTTCTTT. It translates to CASSLGAGGTEAFF.

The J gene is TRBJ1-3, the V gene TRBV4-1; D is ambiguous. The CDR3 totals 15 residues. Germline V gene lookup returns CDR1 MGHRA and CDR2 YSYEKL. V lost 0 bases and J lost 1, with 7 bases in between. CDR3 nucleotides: TGCGCCAGCAGCCAAGAGCCCGTATCTGGAAACACCATATATTTT. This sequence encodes CASSQEPVSGNTIYF.

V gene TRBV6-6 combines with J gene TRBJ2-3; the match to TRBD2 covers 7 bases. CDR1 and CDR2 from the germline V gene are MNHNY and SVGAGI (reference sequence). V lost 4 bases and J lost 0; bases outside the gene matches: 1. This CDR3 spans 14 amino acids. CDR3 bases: TGTGCCAGCAGTTCGGGGGGTAGCACAGATACGCAGTATTTT. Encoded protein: CASSSGGSTDTQYF.

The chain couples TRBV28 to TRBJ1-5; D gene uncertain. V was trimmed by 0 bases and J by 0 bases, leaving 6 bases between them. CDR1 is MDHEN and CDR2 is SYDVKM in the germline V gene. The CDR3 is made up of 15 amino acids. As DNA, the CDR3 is TGTGCCAGCAGTTTATGGGGCATTAGCAATCAGCCCCAGCATTTT. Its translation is CASSLWGISNQPQHF.

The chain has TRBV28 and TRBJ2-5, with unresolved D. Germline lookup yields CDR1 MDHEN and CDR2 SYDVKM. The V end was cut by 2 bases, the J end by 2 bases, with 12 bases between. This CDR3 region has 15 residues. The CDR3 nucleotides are TGTGCCAGCAGTTTAGGGGAACTGCTACAAGAGACCCAGTACTTC. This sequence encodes CASSLGELLQETQYF.

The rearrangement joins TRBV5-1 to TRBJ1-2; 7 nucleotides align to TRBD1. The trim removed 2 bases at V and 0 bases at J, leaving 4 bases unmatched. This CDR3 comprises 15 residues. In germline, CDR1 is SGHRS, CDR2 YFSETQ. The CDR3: CASSLAGQTNYGYTF. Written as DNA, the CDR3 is TGCGCCAGCAGCTTAGCGGGACAGACTAACTATGGCTACACCTTC.

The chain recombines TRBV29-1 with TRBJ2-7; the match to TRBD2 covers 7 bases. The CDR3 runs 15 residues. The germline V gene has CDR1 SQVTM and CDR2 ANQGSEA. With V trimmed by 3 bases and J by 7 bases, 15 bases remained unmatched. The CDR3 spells CSVEALGGGRVEQYF. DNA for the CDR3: TGCAGCGTTGAGGCCTTGGGCGGGGGACGGGTTGAGCAGTACTTC.

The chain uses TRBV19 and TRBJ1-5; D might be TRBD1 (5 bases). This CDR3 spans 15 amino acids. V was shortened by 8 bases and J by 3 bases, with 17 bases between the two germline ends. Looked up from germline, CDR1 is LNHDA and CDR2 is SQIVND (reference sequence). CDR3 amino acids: CASFVPRGSNQPQHF. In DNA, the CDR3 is TGTGCCAGTTTCGTGCCAAGGGGCTCCAATCAGCCCCAGCATTTT.

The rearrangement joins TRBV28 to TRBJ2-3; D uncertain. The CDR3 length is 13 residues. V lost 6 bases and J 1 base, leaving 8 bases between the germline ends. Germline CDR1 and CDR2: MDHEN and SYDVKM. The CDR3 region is CASSPLGTDTQYF. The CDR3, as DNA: TGTGCCAGCAGCCCCCTTGGCACAGATACGCAGTATTTT.

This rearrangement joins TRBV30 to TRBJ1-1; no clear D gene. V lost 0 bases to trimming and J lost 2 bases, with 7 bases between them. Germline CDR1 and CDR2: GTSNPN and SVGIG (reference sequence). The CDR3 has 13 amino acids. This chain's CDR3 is CAWSVEKNTEAFF. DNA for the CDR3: TGTGCCTGGAGTGTGGAGAAAAACACTGAAGCTTTCTTT.

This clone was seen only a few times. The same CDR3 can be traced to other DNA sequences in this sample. The DNA for the CDR3 is TGTGCCAGCAGTTACAGCTCCTACGAGCAGTACTTC. This translates into CASSYSSYEQYF. The rearrangement joins TRBV6-6 to TRBJ2-7, with no clear D. Germline V gene sequence: CDR1 MNHNY, CDR2 SVGAGI (reference sequence). V lost 2 bases to trimming and J lost 0 bases, with 2 bases between them. The CDR3 loop spans 12 amino acids.

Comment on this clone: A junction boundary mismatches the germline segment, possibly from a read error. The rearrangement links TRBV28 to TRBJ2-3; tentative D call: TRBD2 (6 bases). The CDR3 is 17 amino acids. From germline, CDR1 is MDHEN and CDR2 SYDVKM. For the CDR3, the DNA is TGTGCCACCAGTACACTGTCTCGGGGGACTAGCACAGATACGCAGTATTTT. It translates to CATSTLSRGTSTDTQYF.

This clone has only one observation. Here the CDR3 reads CASRFVLSSYEQYF. Here the CDR3 DNA reads TGTGCCAGCAGGTTCGTCCTAAGCTCCTACGAGCAGTACTTC. This sequence joins TRBV28 and TRBJ2-7, with D unclear. V was trimmed by 6 bases and J by 0 bases, leaving 12 bases between them. This CDR3 is 14 amino acids long. CDR1 is MDHEN and CDR2 is SYDVKM in the germline V gene. Supplemented by reference TRBV28 and TRBJ2-7, the full variable domain reads DVKVTQSSRYLVKRTGEKVFLECVQDMDHENMFWYRQDPGLGLRLIYFSYDVKMKEKGDIPEGYSVSREKKERFSLILESASTNQTSMYLCASRFVLSSYEQYFGPGTRLTVT.

CDR3 loop: CASSWGRQESGANVLTF. CDR3 DNA: TGTGCCAGCAGCTGGGGTAGACAAGAGTCTGGGGCCAACGTCCTGACTTTC. This chain uses TRBV9 with TRBJ2-6; D is unclear. The V and J ends lost 4 bases and 1 base respectively, with 15 bases between them. The CDR3 loop spans 17 amino acids. CDR1 and CDR2 (germline): SGDLS, YYNGEE.

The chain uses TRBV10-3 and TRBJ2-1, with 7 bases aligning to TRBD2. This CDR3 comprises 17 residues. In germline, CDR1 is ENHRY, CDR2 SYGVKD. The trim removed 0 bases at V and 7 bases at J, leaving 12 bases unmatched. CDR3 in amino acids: CAISESRTSIWSNEQFF. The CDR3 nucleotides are TGTGCCATCAGTGAGTCAAGGACTAGTATTTGGTCAAATGAGCAGTTCTTC.

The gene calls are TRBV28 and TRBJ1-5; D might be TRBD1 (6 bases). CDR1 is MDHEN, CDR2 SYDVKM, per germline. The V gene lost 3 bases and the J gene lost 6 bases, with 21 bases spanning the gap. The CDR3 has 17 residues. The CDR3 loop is CASSLDAITRGGQPQHF. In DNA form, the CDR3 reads TGTGCCAGCAGTTTGGATGCGATAACCAGGGGAGGTCAGCCCCAGCATTTT.

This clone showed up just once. The CDR3 DNA follows: TGTGCCTGGGGCGCCGGGGCCCGAGGCAATCAGCCCCAGCATTTT. This encodes CAWGAGARGNQPQHF. This chain connects TRBV30 to TRBJ1-5, with D possibly matching TRBD1 (5 bases). The V end lost 5 bases, the J end lost 2 bases, and 16 bases lay between the germline ends. Per the germline V gene, CDR1 is GTSNPN and CDR2 is SVGIG (reference sequence). This CDR3 comprises 15 residues. The whole variable domain, remainder taken from reference TRBV30 and TRBJ1-5, is SQTIHQWPATLVQPVGSPLSLECTVEGTSNPNLYWYRQAAGRGLQLLFYSVGIGQISSEVPQNLSASRPQDRQFILSSKKLLLSDSGFYLCAWGAGARGNQPQHFGDGTRLSIL.

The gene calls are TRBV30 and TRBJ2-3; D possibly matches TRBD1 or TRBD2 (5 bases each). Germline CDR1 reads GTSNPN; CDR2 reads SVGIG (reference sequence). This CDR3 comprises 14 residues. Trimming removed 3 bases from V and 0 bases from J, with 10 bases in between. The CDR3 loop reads CAWSLGPSTDTQYF. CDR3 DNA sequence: TGTGCCTGGAGCCTGGGACCTAGCACAGATACGCAGTATTTT.

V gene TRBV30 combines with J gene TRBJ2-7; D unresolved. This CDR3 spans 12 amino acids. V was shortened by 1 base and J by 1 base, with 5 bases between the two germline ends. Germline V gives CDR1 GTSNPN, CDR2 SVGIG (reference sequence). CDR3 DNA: TGTGCCTGGAGTGGAGTTTCCTACGAGCAGTACGTC. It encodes CAWSGVSYEQYV.

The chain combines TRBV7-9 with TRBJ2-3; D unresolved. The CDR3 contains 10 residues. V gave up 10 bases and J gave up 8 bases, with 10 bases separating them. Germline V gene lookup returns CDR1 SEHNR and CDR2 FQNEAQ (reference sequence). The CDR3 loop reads CATALGTQYF. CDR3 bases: TGTGCCACCGCTTTGGGTACGCAGTATTTT.

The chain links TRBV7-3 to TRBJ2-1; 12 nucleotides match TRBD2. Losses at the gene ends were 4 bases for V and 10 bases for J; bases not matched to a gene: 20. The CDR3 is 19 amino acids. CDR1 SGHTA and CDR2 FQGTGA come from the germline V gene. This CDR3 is CASSSSSGRAFKTYREQFF. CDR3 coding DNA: TGTGCCAGCAGCTCCTCTAGCGGGAGGGCCTTTAAGACGTATCGGGAGCAGTTCTTC.

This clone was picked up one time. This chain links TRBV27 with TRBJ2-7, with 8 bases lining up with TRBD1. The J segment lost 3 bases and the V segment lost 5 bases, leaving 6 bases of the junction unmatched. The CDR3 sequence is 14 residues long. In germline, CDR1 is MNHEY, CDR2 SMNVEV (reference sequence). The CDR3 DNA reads TGTGCCAGCAGTACCAGACAGGGGCGCTACGAGCAGTACTTC. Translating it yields CASSTRQGRYEQYF.

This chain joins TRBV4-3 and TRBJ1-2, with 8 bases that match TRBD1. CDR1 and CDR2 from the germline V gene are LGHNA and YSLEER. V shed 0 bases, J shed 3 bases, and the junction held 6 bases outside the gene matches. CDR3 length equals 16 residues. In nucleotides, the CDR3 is TGCGCCAGCAGCCAAGACGGCAGGGGGCCCTACTATGGCTACACCTTC. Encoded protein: CASSQDGRGPYYGYTF.

CDR3 coding DNA: TGTGCCAGCAGTACGGGGGGGGTGGAGCCCCAGCATTTT. Protein sequence: CASSTGGVEPQHF. The gene calls are TRBV5-4 and TRBJ1-5; the D gene is possibly TRBD1 (5 bases). The germline CDR1 and CDR2 sequences are SGHNT and YYREEE (reference sequence). Trimming shortened V by 5 bases and J by 8 bases, and 14 bases separated the two germline ends. The CDR3 covers 13 residues.